This T cell receptor beta chain derives from a study of beta chain features in type 1 diabetes. Sorted cells reached over 95% purity in every population. Broader study findings: TCRB CDR3 length was moderately but significantly reduced in all four CD4+ subsets of Type 1 diabetes patients. In type 1 diabetes patients, VDJ junctions had fewer insertions; deletions at these junctions were more frequent.

Of the isolated RNA, all was reverse transcribed, and so the sequenced material was expressed TCRB transcripts. This table comes from immunoSEQ multiplex PCR, and its TCRdb copy is limited to in-frame clones, with some not included. The sample holds about 160,000 clones, 10% to 13% seen once. In the case of this clone: Its antigen is unidentified.

CDR1 is SGHRS and CDR2 is YFSETQ in the germline V gene. The CDR3 loop spans 17 amino acids. Trimming at V came to 4 bases and at J to 4 bases, leaving 15 bases not matched to a gene. The sample comprised central memory CD4+ T cells from blood. The rearrangement links TRBV5-1 to TRBJ1-2; 8 nucleotides align to TRBD1. The TCR originated in a man between 25 and 39 years old with type 1 diabetes. CDR3 in amino acids: CASSQGARLASGYGYTF. The CDR3 DNA reads TGCGCCAGCAGCCAGGGGGCCCGACTGGCCTCGGGCTATGGCTACACCTTC.